This T cell receptor (beta chain) is drawn from a study of technical replicates of blood from a few donors. Assay: immunoSEQ multiplex PCR; the TCRdb copy retains only in-frame clones and omits some. This table holds 6,500 to 7,500 clones, 90% to 96% found once. Germline CDR1 is SGHNT and CDR2 is YENEEA. The junction had 4 bases not matched to a gene; V was cut back by 5 bases and J by 4 bases. CDR3 length: 15 residues. The source of this sequence is a human donor in good health. Source material: PBMCs. J is TRBJ2-1 and V is TRBV11-3, with TRBD2 identical over 11 bases. The CDR3 protein is CASSLGLAEYNEQFF. For the CDR3, the DNA is TGTGCCAGCAGCCTGGGACTAGCGGAGTACAATGAGCAGTTCTTC.